The clone carrying this T cell receptor (beta chain) was recorded many times. The antigen is undetermined. Using its own MiXCR run on the 5' RACE reads, TCRdb lists one record per CDR3 protein. This table holds around 960,000 distinct CDR3 sequences, roughly an eighth found once. The V end was cut by 6 bases, the J end by 1 base, with 13 bases between. Per germline, CDR1 MNHNS and CDR2 SASEGT. CDR3 length: 15 amino acids. This sample was included in a study of identical twins. General observations from the study: It was possible that invariant MAIT and iNKT cells partly confounded the zero-insertion analyses. Cross-sectional statistical analysis, not tracking of the same donors, underpinned the conclusions. Models underpredicted monozygotic twin sharing of out-of-frame TCR alpha.

These same records also appear under a second study, on yellow fever vaccine responses in identical twins. That work adds: Reported findings indicate that twins' vaccine T cell responses seemed partially convergent, partially personalized.

This receptor was identified in a woman under 30 in good health. The sample consisted of PBMCs. The chain carries TRBV6-1 and TRBJ2-1; the D call may be TRBD1 or TRBD2 (5 bases each). The CDR3 loop is CASRAEWGSYNEQFF. The CDR3 DNA reads as TGTGCCAGCAGGGCCGAATGGGGGTCCTACAATGAGCAGTTCTTC.